Shown below are 2 T cell receptor beta chains from a single sample sequenced in a study of shared clonotypes between healthy human individuals. This table comes from immunoSEQ multiplex PCR, and its TCRdb copy is limited to in-frame clones, with some not included. The sample shows 650,000 to 750,000 clones, about two thirds of them seen only once. Sequenced: memory CD4+ T cells sorted from blood. Subset defined: CD45RA-negative fraction. The receptors come from a woman in her 30s in good health.

CDR3: CASIKDRGNEQFF. The DNA for the CDR3 is TGTGCCAGCATCAAGGACAGGGGGAATGAGCAGTTCTTC. The chain couples TRBV2 to TRBJ2-1, with 10 bases fitting TRBD1. The CDR3 sequence is 13 residues long. CDR1 is SNHLY, CDR2 FYNNEI, per germline. Trimming took 7 bases from V and 7 from J; bases not matched to a gene: 4.

This chain connects TRBV5-1 to TRBJ2-3; 9 bases match TRBD1. The CDR3 has 15 residues. The V gene's germline CDR1 is SGHRS and CDR2 YFSETQ. V was clipped by 4 bases and J by 0 bases; unmatched bases: 3. This CDR3 reads CASSLGQGSTDTQYF. The CDR3 coding sequence is TGCGCCAGCAGCCTCGGACAGGGGAGCACAGATACGCAGTATTTT.